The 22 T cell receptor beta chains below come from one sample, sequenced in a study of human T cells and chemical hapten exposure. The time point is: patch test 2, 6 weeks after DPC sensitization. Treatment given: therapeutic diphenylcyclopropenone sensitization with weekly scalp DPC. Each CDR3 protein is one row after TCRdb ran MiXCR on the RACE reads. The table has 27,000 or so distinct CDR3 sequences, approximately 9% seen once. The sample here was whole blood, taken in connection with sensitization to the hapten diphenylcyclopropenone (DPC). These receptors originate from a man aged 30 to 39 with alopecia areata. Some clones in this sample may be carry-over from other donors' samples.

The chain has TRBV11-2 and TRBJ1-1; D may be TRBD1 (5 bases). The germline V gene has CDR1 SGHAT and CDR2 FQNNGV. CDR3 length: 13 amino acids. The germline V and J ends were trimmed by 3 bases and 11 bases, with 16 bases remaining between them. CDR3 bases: TGTGCCAGCAGCTTTTCACAGGCTCAGGACGCTTTCTTT. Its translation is CASSFSQAQDAFF. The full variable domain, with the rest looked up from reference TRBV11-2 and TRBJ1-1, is EAGVAQSPRYKIIEKRQSVAFWCNPISGHATLYWYQQILGQGPKLLIQFQNNGVVDDSQLPKDRFSAERLKGVDSTLKIQPAKLEDSAVYLCASSFSQAQDAFFGQGTRLTVV.

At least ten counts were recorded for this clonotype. The CDR3 sequence is CASKPLTSQDQPQHF. CDR3 nucleotides: TGTGCCAGTAAGCCCTTGACAAGCCAAGATCAGCCCCAGCATTTT. The V gene is TRBV19, the J gene TRBJ1-5; D is undetermined. Looked up from germline, CDR1 is LNHDA and CDR2 is SQIVND (reference sequence). V dropped 7 bases and J dropped 5 bases, with 18 bases sitting between them. The CDR3 runs to 15 residues.

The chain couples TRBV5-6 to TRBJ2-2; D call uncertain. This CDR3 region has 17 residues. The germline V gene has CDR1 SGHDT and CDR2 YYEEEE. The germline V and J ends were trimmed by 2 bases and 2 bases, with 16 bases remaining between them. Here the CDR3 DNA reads TGTGCCAGCAGCTTAATCGCTGGGCAGGTTAACACCGGGGAGCTGTTTTTT. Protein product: CASSLIAGQVNTGELFF.

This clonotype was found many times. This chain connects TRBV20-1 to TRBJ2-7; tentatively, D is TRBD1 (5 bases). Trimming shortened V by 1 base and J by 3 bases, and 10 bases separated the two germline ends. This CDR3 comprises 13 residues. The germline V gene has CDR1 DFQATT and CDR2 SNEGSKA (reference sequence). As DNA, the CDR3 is TGCAGTGCTAGAGGTGAACAGGACTACGAGCAGTACTTC. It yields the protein CSARGEQDYEQYF.

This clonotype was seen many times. CDR3 sequence: CASSADREAYEQYF. DNA for the CDR3: TGTGCCAGCTCAGCGGACAGGGAGGCCTACGAGCAGTACTTC. The chain combines TRBV18 with TRBJ2-7; 8 bases map to TRBD1. CDR1 is KGHSH, CDR2 LQKENI, per germline. The CDR3 is 14 amino acids. V trimming: 5 bases; J trimming: 2 bases; junction bases outside the gene matches: 5.

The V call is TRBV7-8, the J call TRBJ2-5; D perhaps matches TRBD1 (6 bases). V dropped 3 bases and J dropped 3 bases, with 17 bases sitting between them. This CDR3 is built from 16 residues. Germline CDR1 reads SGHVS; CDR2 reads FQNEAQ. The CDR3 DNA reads TGTGCCAGCAGCTTCCCCGGGACAACGCTAAAAGAGACCCAGTACTTC. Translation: CASSFPGTTLKETQYF.

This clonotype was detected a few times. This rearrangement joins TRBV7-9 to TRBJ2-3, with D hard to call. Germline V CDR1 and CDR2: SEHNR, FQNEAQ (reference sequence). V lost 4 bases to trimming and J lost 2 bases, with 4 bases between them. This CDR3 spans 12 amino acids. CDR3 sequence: CASSSNTDTQYF. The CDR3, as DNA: TGTGCCAGCAGCTCAAACACAGATACGCAGTATTTT.

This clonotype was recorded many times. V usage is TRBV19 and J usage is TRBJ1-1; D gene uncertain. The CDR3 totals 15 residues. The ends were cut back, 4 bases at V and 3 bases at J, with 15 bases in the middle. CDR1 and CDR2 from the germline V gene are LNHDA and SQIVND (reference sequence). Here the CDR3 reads CASSSGPLGDTEAFF. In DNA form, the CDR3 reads TGTGCCAGTAGTAGCGGCCCACTCGGAGACACTGAAGCTTTCTTT.

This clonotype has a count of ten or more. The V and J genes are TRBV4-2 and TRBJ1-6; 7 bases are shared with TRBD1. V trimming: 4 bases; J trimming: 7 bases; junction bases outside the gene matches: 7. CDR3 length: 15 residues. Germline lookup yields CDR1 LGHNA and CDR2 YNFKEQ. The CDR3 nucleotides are TGTGCCAGCAGCCCCCGAGAGGGACAGAATTCACCCCTCCACTTT. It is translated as CASSPREGQNSPLHF.

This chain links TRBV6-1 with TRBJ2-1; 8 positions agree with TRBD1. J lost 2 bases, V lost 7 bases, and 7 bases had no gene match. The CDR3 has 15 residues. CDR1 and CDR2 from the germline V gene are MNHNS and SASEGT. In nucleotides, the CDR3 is TGTGCCAGCAAGTTGGAACAGGGGGCCTACAATGAGCAGTTCTTC. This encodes CASKLEQGAYNEQFF.

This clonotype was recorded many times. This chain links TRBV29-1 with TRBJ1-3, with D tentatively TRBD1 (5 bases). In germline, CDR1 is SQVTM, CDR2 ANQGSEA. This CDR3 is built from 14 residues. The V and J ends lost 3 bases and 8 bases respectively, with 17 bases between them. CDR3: CSVDLLGQGDTIYF. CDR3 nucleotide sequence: TGCAGCGTTGACTTATTGGGCCAGGGTGACACCATATATTTT.

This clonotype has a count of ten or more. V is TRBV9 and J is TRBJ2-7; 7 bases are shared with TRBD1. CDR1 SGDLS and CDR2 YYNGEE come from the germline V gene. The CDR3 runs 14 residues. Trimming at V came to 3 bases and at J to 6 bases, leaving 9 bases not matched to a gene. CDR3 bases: TGTGCCAGCAGCGAGGGATACAGGGGCCGCGAGCAGTACTTC. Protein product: CASSEGYRGREQYF.

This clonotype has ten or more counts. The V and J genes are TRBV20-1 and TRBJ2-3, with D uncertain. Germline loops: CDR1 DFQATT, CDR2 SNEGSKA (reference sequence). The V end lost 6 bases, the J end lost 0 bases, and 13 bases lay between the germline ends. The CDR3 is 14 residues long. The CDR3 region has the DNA TGCAGTGCCGTATCGTCCGTTAGCACAGATACGCAGTATTTT. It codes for CSAVSSVSTDTQYF.

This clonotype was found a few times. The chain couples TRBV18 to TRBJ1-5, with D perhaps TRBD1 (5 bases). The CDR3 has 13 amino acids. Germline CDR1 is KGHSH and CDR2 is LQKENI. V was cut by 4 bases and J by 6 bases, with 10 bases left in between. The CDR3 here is CASSQGAGQPQHF. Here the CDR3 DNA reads TGTGCCAGCTCACAAGGGGCTGGTCAGCCCCAGCATTTT.

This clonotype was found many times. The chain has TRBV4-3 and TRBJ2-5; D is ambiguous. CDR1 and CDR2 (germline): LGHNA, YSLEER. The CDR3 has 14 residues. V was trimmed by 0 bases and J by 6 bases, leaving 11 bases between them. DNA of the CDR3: TGCGCCAGCAGCCAAGAAGGGCCAGGTCAGACCCAGTACTTC. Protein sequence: CASSQEGPGQTQYF.

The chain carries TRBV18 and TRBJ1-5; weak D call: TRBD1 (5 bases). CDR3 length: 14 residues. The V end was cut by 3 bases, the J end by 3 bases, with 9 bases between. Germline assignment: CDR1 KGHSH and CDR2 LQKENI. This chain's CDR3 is CASSPSRDNQPQHF. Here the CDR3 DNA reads TGTGCCAGCTCACCGAGCAGGGACAATCAGCCCCAGCATTTT.

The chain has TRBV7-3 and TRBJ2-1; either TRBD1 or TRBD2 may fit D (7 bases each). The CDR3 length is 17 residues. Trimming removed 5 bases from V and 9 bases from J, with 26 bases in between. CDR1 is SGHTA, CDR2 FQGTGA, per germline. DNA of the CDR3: TGTGCCAGCAGCCAAGCCGCCGGCGGGGGCCAGGGGGTTGAGCAGTTCTTC. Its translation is CASSQAAGGGQGVEQFF.

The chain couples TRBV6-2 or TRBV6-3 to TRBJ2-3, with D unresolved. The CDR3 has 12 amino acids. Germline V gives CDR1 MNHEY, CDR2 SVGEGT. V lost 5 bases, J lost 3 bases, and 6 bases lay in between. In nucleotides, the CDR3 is TGTGCCAGCAGTCCCACTACAGATACGCAGTATTTT. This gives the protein CASSPTTDTQYF.

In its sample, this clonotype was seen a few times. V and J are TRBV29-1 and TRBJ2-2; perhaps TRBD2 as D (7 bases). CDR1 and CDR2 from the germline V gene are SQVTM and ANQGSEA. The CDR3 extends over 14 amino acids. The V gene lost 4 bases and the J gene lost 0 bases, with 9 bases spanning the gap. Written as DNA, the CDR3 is TGCAGCGTTGGCGGGGGCCCGAACACCGGGGAGCTGTTTTTT. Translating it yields CSVGGGPNTGELFF.

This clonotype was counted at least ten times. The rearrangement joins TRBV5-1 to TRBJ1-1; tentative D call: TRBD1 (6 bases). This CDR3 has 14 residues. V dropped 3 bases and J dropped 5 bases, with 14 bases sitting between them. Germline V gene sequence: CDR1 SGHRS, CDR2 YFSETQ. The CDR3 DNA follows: TGCGCCAGCAGCTCCCAGGGGTCGGCGACTGAAGCTTTCTTT. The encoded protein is CASSSQGSATEAFF.

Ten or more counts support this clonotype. The CDR3 sequence is CASSSHDSTELFF. The DNA of the CDR3 is TGTGCCAGCAGCTCTCACGACAGTACGGAACTGTTTTTT. This chain joins TRBV7-9 and TRBJ1-4; D is perhaps TRBD1 (5 bases). With 4 bases removed from V and 12 bases from J, the gap between germline ends came to 15 bases. The CDR3 covers 13 residues. The germline gives CDR1 SEHNR, CDR2 FQNEAQ (reference sequence).

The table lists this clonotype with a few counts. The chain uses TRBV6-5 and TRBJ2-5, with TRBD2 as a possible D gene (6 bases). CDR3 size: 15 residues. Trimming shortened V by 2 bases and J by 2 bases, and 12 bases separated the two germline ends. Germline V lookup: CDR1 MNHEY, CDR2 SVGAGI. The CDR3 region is CASSYTGTSQETQYF. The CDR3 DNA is TGTGCCAGCAGTTACACCGGGACTTCTCAAGAGACCCAGTACTTC.